A selection of T cell receptor beta chains follows, all from one sample in a study of graft-versus-host responses after intestinal transplantation. Using immunoSEQ multiplex PCR, the repertoire was profiled, and TCRdb retains in-frame clones only, with some absent. The data show over 9,000 clones, roughly 96% seen once. Source: bone marrow, taken approximately 1.5 years after intestinal transplantation. The receptors were sampled from a human patient who received an intestinal transplant, so some T cells may come from the graft donor. Each CDR3 is given with its conserved first and last residue.

17	TRBV5-1	TRBJ2-5	CASSVGERGRDQETQYF
13	TRBV18	TRBJ2-7	CASSPPSGSEQYF
14	TRBV9	TRBJ2-1	CASSPRTSYNEQFF
12	TRBV28	TRBJ1-4	CASSEGNEKLFF
15	TRBV6-5	TRBJ2-5	CASSYTGANQETQYF
15	TRBV13	TRBJ2-1	CASSFETGIYNEQFF
13	TRBV14	TRBJ1-2	CASSQDTNYGYTF
18	TRBV7-9	TRBJ2-2	CASSLSGTGALNTGELFF
15	TRBV5-6	TRBJ2-7	CASSLEVSGSYEQYF
10	TRBV6-1	TRBJ2-7	CASDGYEQYF
14	TRBV18	TRBJ2-7	CASSTSGTAYEQYF
15	TRBV6-6	TRBJ2-7	CASSPRVGSSYEQYF
15	TRBV29-1	TRBJ2-5	CSVEDRLAAGETQYF
16	TRBV7-8	TRBJ1-1	CASSPEGIRVDTEAFF
15	TRBV5-4	TRBJ2-5	CASSLKREDQETQYF
18	TRBV10-3	TRBJ2-2	CAISDRGSTPTHTGELFF
11	TRBV28	TRBJ1-2	CASRRSYGYTF
14	TRBV18	TRBJ1-2	CASSSDRGFRGYTF
13	TRBV15	TRBJ2-1	CATSKASAYEQFF
14	TRBV4-1	TRBJ2-7	CASSPPDRGNEQYF
17	TRBV27	.	CASSSTPGTGSSYEQYF
18	TRBV23-1	TRBJ2-1	CASSQYDEDSSDYNEQFF
13	TRBV7-4	TRBJ1-2	CASSPRKTYGYTF
19	TRBV28	TRBJ2-7	CASSLWGLAGVRPSYEQYF
14	TRBV7-8	TRBJ2-7	CASSSSGRAAEQYF
13	TRBV28	TRBJ1-2	CASSLDRLYGYTF
13	TRBV29-1	TRBJ2-7	CSVMSENSYEQYF
15	TRBV28	TRBJ2-7	CASSPTLAGAYEQYF
15	TRBV15	TRBJ2-1	CATGQGLMRRREQFF
13	TRBV6-5	TRBJ2-7	CASSYFRAYEQYF
16	TRBV13	TRBJ1-4	CASSMVGSGPNEKLFF
16	TRBV23-1	TRBJ2-1	CASGRTAFPLYNEQFF
15	TRBV28	TRBJ2-7	CASTVGGFDPREQYF
16	TRBV5-6	TRBJ2-2	CASSLAAGVDTGELFF
13	TRBV7-8	TRBJ1-5	CASSLDSNQPQHF
17	TRBV2	TRBJ1-1	CASNLVRTGASNTEAFF
16	TRBV11-2	TRBJ2-3	CASYGVRDRVTDTQYF
14	TRBV7-9	TRBJ2-7	CASSLGTGRNEQYF
16	TRBV6-1	TRBJ2-5	CASSGQGSGKWETQYF
14	TRBV9	TRBJ1-2	CASSVADRGYGYTF
13	TRBV6-5	TRBJ1-5	CASSGEGNQPQHF
15	TRBV4-1	TRBJ2-7	CASSLDRDSFYEQYF
15	TRBV15	TRBJ2-7	CATSTPTSSSYEQYF
14	TRBV19	TRBJ1-1	CASSIRMGNTEAFF
13	TRBV10-2	TRBJ1-1	CASSESENTEAFF